The T cell receptor (beta chain) under discussion was sequenced for a study of STAT5B mutations in CD4+ large granular lymphocyte leukemia. A note on this clone: Its specificity is not known.

The CDR3 spans 14 residues. Overall study results and limits: 8/27 top patient clones versus 2/35 control clones were TRBV06-family.

The table came from immunoSEQ multiplex PCR; TCRdb's copy has only in-frame clones and leaves some out. The sample consists of 25,000 to 40,000 clones, more than 80% of them appearing once. This sequence originates from a human donor in good health. The rearrangement joins TRBV21-1 to TRBJ1-4. TRBV21-1 is deemed a pseudogene. The sample was CD4+ T cells from blood buffy coats. CDR3 residues: CASKNRRKNEKLFF. The CDR3 DNA is TGTGCCAGCAAAAATCGACGGAAAAACGAAAAACTGTTTTTT.